The clone carrying this T cell receptor beta chain has only one observation. TCRdb keeps only in-frame clones here, not all; method: immunoSEQ multiplex PCR. There are approximately 230,000 clones in the sample; 70% to 90% occur only once, and 3% to 3.5% lies in the top ten. This sample stems from a study of blood T cell repertoires in COVID-19. The CDR3 is made up of 13 amino acids. V lost 3 bases and J 4 bases, leaving 6 bases between the germline ends. Germline CDR1 and CDR2: LNHDA and SQIVND (reference sequence). The sequenced sample consisted of peripheral blood. This clonotype was sampled from a man younger than 35 with active or convalescent COVID-19. The V gene is TRBV19, the J gene TRBJ1-4; D is uncertain. The CDR3 region is CASSISFNEKLFF. The CDR3 DNA sequence: TGTGCCAGTAGTATCTCTTTTAATGAAAAACTGTTTTTT.